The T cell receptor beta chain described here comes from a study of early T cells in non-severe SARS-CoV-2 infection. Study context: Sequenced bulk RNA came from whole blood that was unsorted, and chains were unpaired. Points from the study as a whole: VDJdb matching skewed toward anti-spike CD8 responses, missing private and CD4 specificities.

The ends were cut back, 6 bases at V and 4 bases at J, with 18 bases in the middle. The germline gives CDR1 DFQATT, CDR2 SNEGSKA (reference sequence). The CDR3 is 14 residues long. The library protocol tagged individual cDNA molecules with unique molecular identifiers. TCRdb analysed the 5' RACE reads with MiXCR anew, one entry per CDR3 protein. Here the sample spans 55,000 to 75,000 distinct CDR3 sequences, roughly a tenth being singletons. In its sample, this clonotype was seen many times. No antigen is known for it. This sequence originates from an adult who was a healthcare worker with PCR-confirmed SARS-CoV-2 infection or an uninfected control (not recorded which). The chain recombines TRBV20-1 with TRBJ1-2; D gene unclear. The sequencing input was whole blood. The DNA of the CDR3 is TGCAGTGCATCCCTCCATGGGGTCAGCTATGGCTACACCTTC. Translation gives CSASLHGVSYGYTF.